This entry lists 3 T cell receptor beta chains sequenced from one sample in a study of human T cells and chemical hapten exposure. TCRdb re-called the RACE reads through MiXCR, storing one row per CDR3 protein. Among over 35,000 distinct CDR3 sequences, under 12% were seen once, and the ten largest hold roughly 6%. The sample's time point: pre-sensitization, week 0. Treatment defined: therapeutic diphenylcyclopropenone sensitization with weekly scalp DPC. Material: whole blood, obtained in connection with sensitization to the hapten diphenylcyclopropenone (DPC). The receptors shown here come from a man younger than 45 with alopecia areata. Some clones in this sample may be carry-over from other donors' samples.

This clonotype has at least ten counts. The rearrangement uses TRBV20-1 and TRBJ2-1; TRBD2 is a possible D gene (5 bases). The length of the CDR3 is 14 residues. CDR1 DFQATT and CDR2 SNEGSKA come from the germline V gene (reference sequence). V shed 6 bases and J shed 8 bases, with 20 bases lying between them. CDR3: CSAHSALLVDEQFF. DNA for the CDR3: TGCAGTGCCCACAGTGCCTTACTAGTCGATGAGCAGTTCTTC.

This clonotype was observed a few times. J is TRBJ2-3 and V is TRBV24-1; the D is unclear. This CDR3 spans 16 amino acids. Per germline, CDR1 KGHDR and CDR2 SFDVKD. V was clipped by 4 bases and J by 0 bases, with 13 bases between them. This CDR3 reads CATSDPSGLSTDTQYF. DNA for the CDR3: TGTGCCACCAGTGACCCCTCCGGTTTAAGCACAGATACGCAGTATTTT.

This clonotype was recorded many times. V usage is TRBV11-3 and J usage is TRBJ2-3, with D possibly matching TRBD2 (7 bases). Looked up from germline, CDR1 is SGHNT and CDR2 is YENEEA. The CDR3 runs 16 residues. The V gene lost 2 bases and the J gene lost 4 bases, with 16 bases spanning the gap. CDR3: CASSLNSGGRSDTQYF. Written as DNA, the CDR3 is TGTGCCAGCAGCTTAAACTCCGGGGGGCGCTCAGATACGCAGTATTTT.